This passage covers 5 T cell receptor beta chains from one sample sequenced in a study of T cell changes during pregnancy in multiple sclerosis. Here immunoSEQ multiplex PCR was the method, and the copy in TCRdb shows in-frame clones only, minus some. Of 30,000 to 40,000 clones listed, 90% to 95% are singletons. Sequenced material: CD8+ T cells from peripheral blood mononuclear cells, taken in the second trimester of pregnancy. All receptors come from a female donor with multiple sclerosis, enrolled in a pregnancy study.

The gene calls are TRBV14 and TRBJ1-1; the match to TRBD1 covers 9 bases. The trim removed 6 bases at V and 3 bases at J, leaving 8 bases unmatched. Per germline, CDR1 SGHDN and CDR2 FVKESK. The CDR3 contains 15 residues. This chain's CDR3 is CASRLTGGSDTEAFF. CDR3 nucleotides: TGTGCCAGCAGACTTACAGGGGGCTCGGACACTGAAGCTTTCTTT.

V and J are TRBV2 and TRBJ1-1; the D is unclear. The V and J ends lost 6 bases and 1 base respectively, with 9 bases between them. Germline V gene lookup returns CDR1 SNHLY and CDR2 FYNNEI. The CDR3 is 13 residues long. CDR3 in DNA: TGTGCCAGCAGGGATACAGAGAACACTGAAGCTTTCTTT. Its protein product is CASRDTENTEAFF.

This clone was recorded only once. The CDR3 loop is CASSASGGGQETQYF. CDR3 DNA sequence: TGTGCCAGCAGTGCCTCCGGCGGGGGCCAAGAGACCCAGTACTTC. V usage is TRBV6-4 and J usage is TRBJ2-5; 7 bases line up with TRBD2. This CDR3 has 15 amino acids. Trimming took 4 bases from V and 1 from J; bases not matched to a gene: 6. Germline CDR1 is MRHNA and CDR2 is SNTAGT.

For the CDR3, the DNA is TGCGCCAGCAGCCAATATGTGGCTAGCGGGGACAATACGCAGTATTTT. Its protein is CASSQYVASGDNTQYF. This chain uses TRBV4-3 with TRBJ2-3; 9 bases are shared with TRBD2. Germline CDR1 LGHNA, CDR2 YSLEER. The CDR3 consists of 16 residues. With 2 bases clipped from V and 7 bases from J, the junction kept 10 bases outside the gene matches.

V usage is TRBV5-6 and J usage is TRBJ1-2, with 7 bases matching TRBD1. Germline V lookup: CDR1 SGHDT, CDR2 YYEEEE. J was trimmed by 10 bases and V by 0 bases; bases with no gene match: 9. The length of the CDR3 is 14 residues. This CDR3 reads CASSLEGGGWHYTF. CDR3 DNA: TGTGCCAGCAGCTTGGAAGGGGGCGGATGGCACTACACCTTC.